Each of the 27 T cell receptor beta chains below was sequenced from the same sample in a study of beta chain features in type 1 diabetes. The investigators reverse transcribed all of the isolated RNA, so they sequenced expressed TCRB transcripts. Clones were read by immunoSEQ multiplex PCR, and TCRdb kept only the in-frame ones, dropping some. The sample records hundreds of thousands of clones, around 28% being singletons. The sample comprised naive CD4+ T cells from blood. These receptors all stem from a man between 18 and 29 years old in good health.

The gene calls are TRBV4-3 and TRBJ2-1, with TRBD2 matching over 8 bases. Trimming at V came to 4 bases and at J to 4 bases, leaving 6 bases not matched to a gene. The CDR3 runs to 15 residues. Germline assignment: CDR1 LGHNA and CDR2 YSLEER. DNA of the CDR3: TGCGCCAGCAGCCCCAGACTAGCGAATTACAATGAGCAGTTCTTC. Its translation is CASSPRLANYNEQFF.

In this sample, this clone turned up a few times. The chain uses TRBV30 and TRBJ2-1, with unresolved D. From germline, CDR1 is GTSNPN and CDR2 SVGIG (reference sequence). Trimming stripped 5 bases from V and 4 bases from J, with 6 bases between. The CDR3 runs 11 residues. CDR3 sequence reads: CAWAQYNEQFF. The DNA of the CDR3 is TGTGCCTGGGCCCAATACAATGAGCAGTTCTTC.

On this clone itself: An end of the junction does not agree with germline; a read error may underlie this. The rearrangement links TRBV20-1 to TRBJ2-1; tentatively, D is TRBD1 (5 bases). Per germline, CDR1 DFQATT and CDR2 SNEGSKA (reference sequence). The CDR3 has 11 amino acids. DNA of the CDR3: TGCAGTGCTAGTTTCGGCCCCAGGGTGATCTTC. Translation gives CSASFGPRVIF.

The chain is built from TRBV10-2 and TRBJ1-2; 7 bases map to TRBD1. Germline CDR1 and CDR2: WSHSY and SAAADI. V shed 6 bases and J 8 bases; nucleotides not matched to a gene: 9. There are 13 residues in the CDR3. CDR3 DNA: TGCGCCAGCAGGGAGACAGGGTCTTTCGGCTACACCTTC. It specifies CASRETGSFGYTF.

This sequence joins TRBV30 and TRBJ2-1; TRBD1 is a possible D gene (5 bases). The germline V gene encodes CDR1 GTSNPN and CDR2 SVGIG (reference sequence). The V gene lost 6 bases and the J gene lost 9 bases, with 18 bases spanning the gap. There are 13 residues in the CDR3. The CDR3 here is CACIHTGDSEQFF. DNA for the CDR3: TGTGCCTGTATCCATACAGGAGACAGTGAGCAGTTCTTC.

The V call is TRBV27, the J call TRBJ2-1; D might be TRBD2 (6 bases). Trimming took 7 bases from V and 7 from J, leaving 17 bases between them. The CDR3 sequence is 14 residues long. Germline lookup yields CDR1 MNHEY and CDR2 SMNVEV (reference sequence). The CDR3 coding sequence is TGTGCCAGCAAACCCGGGACGGGAGAGAATGAGCAGTTCTTC. Translation: CASKPGTGENEQFF.

This chain links TRBV4-3 with TRBJ2-3; unclear D gene. The CDR3 extends over 14 amino acids. V dropped 0 bases and J dropped 2 bases, with 6 bases sitting between them. Per the germline V gene, CDR1 is LGHNA and CDR2 is YSLEER. The CDR3 sequence is CASSQDLLTDTQYF. The CDR3 DNA reads TGCGCCAGCAGCCAAGATTTGCTCACAGATACGCAGTATTTT.

This sequence joins TRBV7-9 and TRBJ1-2; no clear D. The CDR3 is 15 amino acids. The V and J ends lost 1 base and 4 bases respectively, with 13 bases between them. CDR1 is SEHNR, CDR2 FQNEAQ, per germline (reference sequence). CDR3 residues: CASSLEPSRSYGYTF. The DNA for the CDR3 is TGTGCCAGCAGCTTAGAACCCTCACGGAGCTATGGCTACACCTTC.

The chain has TRBV7-8 and TRBJ2-4; no clear D. This CDR3 has 14 residues. Looked up from germline, CDR1 is SGHVS and CDR2 is FQNEAQ. V was shortened by 4 bases and J by 1 base, with 8 bases between the two germline ends. CDR3 loop: CASSSFGAKNIQYF. In DNA, the CDR3 is TGTGCCAGCAGCTCGTTCGGGGCCAAAAACATTCAGTACTTC.

This chain joins TRBV27 and TRBJ2-3, with D perhaps matching TRBD1 (8 bases). CDR3 length: 17 amino acids. Germline CDR1 MNHEY, CDR2 SMNVEV (reference sequence). V was pared by 2 bases and J by 2 bases, with 17 bases between. The CDR3 nucleotides read TGTGCCAGCAGTTTAGGGAGGGACAGGTACGCCACAGATACGCAGTATTTT. It encodes CASSLGRDRYATDTQYF.

The chain employs TRBV29-1 and TRBJ2-7, with 9 nucleotides matching TRBD1. Germline loops: CDR1 SQVTM, CDR2 ANQGSEA. Trimming took 7 bases from V and 6 from J; bases not matched to a gene: 7. The CDR3 sequence is 12 residues long. For the CDR3, the DNA is TGCAGCGCGAGACAGGGGGGGGGCGAGCAGTACTTC. It translates to CSARQGGGEQYF.

V gene TRBV7-9 combines with J gene TRBJ1-5, with 7 bases identical to TRBD1. Per the germline V gene, CDR1 is SEHNR and CDR2 is FQNEAQ (reference sequence). The CDR3 has 14 residues. The J segment lost 6 bases and the V segment lost 5 bases, leaving 7 bases of the junction unmatched. For the CDR3, the DNA is TGTGCCAGCAGCCTGACAGGGAGCGCTCAGCCCCAGCATTTT. This translates into CASSLTGSAQPQHF.

This clone was counted only a few times. Other DNA variants within this sample encode the same CDR3. The rearrangement uses TRBV29-1 and TRBJ2-7; 7 bases line up with TRBD1. Germline V gene lookup returns CDR1 SQVTM and CDR2 ANQGSEA. The CDR3 runs to 12 residues. V lost 5 bases and J lost 2; bases outside the gene matches: 3. The CDR3 DNA reads TGCAGCGTTTCAGGGGGAACCTACGAGCAGTACTTC. Its protein product is CSVSGGTYEQYF.

The chain employs TRBV25-1 and TRBJ1-1, with no clear D. Trimming took 5 bases from V and 1 from J, leaving 8 bases between them. Germline V lookup: CDR1 MGHDK, CDR2 SYGVNS. This CDR3 region has 13 residues. CDR3 protein: CASSYGRNTEAFF. CDR3 coding DNA: TGTGCCAGCAGTTACGGAAGGAACACTGAAGCTTTCTTT. The variable domain in full, completed from reference TRBV25-1 and TRBJ1-1, reads EADIYQTPRYLVIGTGKKITLECSQTMGHDKMYWYQQDPGMELHLIHYSYGVNSTEKGDLSSESTVSRIRTEHFPLTLESARPSHTSQYLCASSYGRNTEAFFGQGTRLTVV.

V and J are TRBV18 and TRBJ1-4, with a possible D match to TRBD1 (6 bases). Trimming cost V 3 bases and J 8 bases, with 13 bases left between them. From germline, CDR1 is KGHSH and CDR2 LQKENI. The CDR3 covers 14 residues. In DNA, the CDR3 is TGTGCCAGCTCACCGGGGTGGACAGACGAAAAACTGTTTTTT. It yields the protein CASSPGWTDEKLFF.

This clone was detected a few times. V gene TRBV14 combines with J gene TRBJ2-2; D remains ambiguous. CDR3 size: 16 residues. Trimming removed 1 base from V and 2 bases from J, with 11 bases in between. Germline assignment: CDR1 SGHDN and CDR2 FVKESK. CDR3 DNA sequence: TGTGCCAGCAGCCAAGTGCAAACTATTAACACCGGGGAGCTGTTTTTT. The encoded protein is CASSQVQTINTGELFF.

This clone was seen a few times. The V and J genes are TRBV9 and TRBJ2-1, with TRBD2 matching over 13 bases. The germline gives CDR1 SGDLS, CDR2 YYNGEE. The CDR3 loop spans 15 amino acids. Germline trimming cut 4 bases from V and 8 bases from J; bases unmatched to any gene: 6. The CDR3 DNA sequence: TGTGCCAGCAGCCGGGGGACTAGCGGGGTCCATGAGCAGTTCTTC. Translated, it gives CASSRGTSGVHEQFF.

J is TRBJ2-7 and V is TRBV7-2, with TRBD2 identical over 7 bases. V gave up 7 bases and J gave up 2 bases; unmatched junction bases: 8. The CDR3 spans 14 residues. Germline V gives CDR1 SGHTA, CDR2 FQGNSA. The chain's CDR3 is CASKVTSATYEQYF. The CDR3, as DNA: TGTGCCAGCAAGGTAACTAGCGCCACCTACGAGCAGTACTTC.

This clone was seen a few times. The V and J genes are TRBV4-2 and TRBJ2-3; D unclear. Trimming took off 0 bases at V and 2 bases at J, with 9 bases between the two ends. Germline CDR1 and CDR2: LGHNA and YNFKEQ. The CDR3 length is 15 residues. The CDR3: CASSQESRYTDTQYF. CDR3 in DNA: TGTGCCAGCAGCCAAGAGAGCAGGTACACAGATACGCAGTATTTT.

In its sample, this clone was seen a few times. DNA of the CDR3: TGTGCTCCCAAGGCTGGGTTCAGCGGGAGGCAGCAGTTCTTC. Translated, it gives CAPKAGFSGRQQFF. V usage is TRBV5-4 and J usage is TRBJ2-1, with 9 bases that match TRBD2. The CDR3 is 14 residues long. Germline CDR1 reads SGHNT; CDR2 reads YYREEE (reference sequence).

As regards this clone: Within the sample, other DNA sequences also encode this same CDR3. J is TRBJ2-7 and V is TRBV5-4, with D uncertain. The CDR3 is 13 residues long. CDR1 is SGHNT, CDR2 YYREEE, per germline (reference sequence). The ends were cut back, 1 base at V and 3 bases at J, with 8 bases in the middle. The CDR3 DNA reads TGTGCCAGCAGCTTGCGCGGTATCTACGAGCAGTACTTC. It is translated as CASSLRGIYEQYF.

V is TRBV7-2 and J is TRBJ2-1; the D gene is possibly TRBD2 (6 bases). Germline assignment: CDR1 SGHTA and CDR2 FQGNSA. This CDR3 contains 15 residues. Deletions cut 8 bases from V and 4 bases from J, with 18 bases between. The CDR3 coding sequence is TGTGCCAGCTTGGCGGGCGGGGAAACATACAATGAGCAGTTCTTC. Protein: CASLAGGETYNEQFF.

The chain links TRBV7-2 to TRBJ1-4, with D possibly being TRBD1 (5 bases). The CDR3 has 15 amino acids. CDR1 is SGHTA, CDR2 FQGNSA, per germline. Trimming removed 5 bases at V and 8 bases at J, with 18 bases between. CDR3 nucleotide sequence: TGTGCCAGCAGCCCGAGAACAGGAATGGAAGAAAAACTGTTTTTT. Translation: CASSPRTGMEEKLFF.

This clone has just a few counts. The chain carries TRBV19 and TRBJ2-7; D is unresolved. Trimming shortened V by 0 bases and J by 3 bases, and 15 bases separated the two germline ends. The germline V gene encodes CDR1 LNHDA and CDR2 SQIVND (reference sequence). CDR3 length: 16 residues. Here the CDR3 reads CASSIDPQLNLYEQYF. The CDR3 region has the DNA TGTGCCAGTAGTATAGATCCACAGCTTAATCTCTACGAGCAGTACTTC.

This clone was observed a handful of times. The chain links TRBV7-2 to TRBJ2-7; possibly TRBD1 or TRBD2 for D (5 bases each). The CDR3 is 13 amino acids. Germline loops: CDR1 SGHTA, CDR2 FQGNSA. V lost 7 bases, J lost 2 bases, and 12 bases lay in between. This CDR3 is CASTVRGAYEQYF. The CDR3 nucleotides read TGTGCCAGCACCGTGAGAGGGGCCTACGAGCAGTACTTC.

This clone showed up just a few times. This rearrangement joins TRBV7-9 to TRBJ2-7; 7 bases map to TRBD1. Losses at the gene ends were 2 bases for V and 0 bases for J; bases not matched to a gene: 4. This CDR3 region has 15 residues. Germline V gives CDR1 SEHNR, CDR2 FQNEAQ (reference sequence). The CDR3 DNA reads as TGTGCCAGCAGCTTACCCTCAGGGGGCTCCTACGAGCAGTACTTC. This translates into CASSLPSGGSYEQYF.

This clone was observed a few times. This chain joins TRBV7-2 and TRBJ2-3; D perhaps matches TRBD1 (5 bases). The length of the CDR3 is 13 residues. Germline V gene lookup returns CDR1 SGHTA and CDR2 FQGNSA. V dropped 5 bases and J dropped 5 bases, with 11 bases sitting between them. CDR3 coding DNA: TGTGCCAGCAGCGGGCAGGGTATAGATACGCAGTATTTT. This sequence encodes CASSGQGIDTQYF. The full variable domain, in which reference TRBV7-2 and TRBJ2-3 provide the parts outside the CDR3, is GAGVSQSPSNKVTEKGKDVELRCDPISGHTALYWYRQSLGQGLEFLIYFQGNSAPDKSGLPSDRFSAERTGGSVSTLTIQRTQQEDSAVYLCASSGQGIDTQYFGPGTRLTVL.